Reported below is one TCR beta chain. Germline V gene data show CDR1 as SGHAT and CDR2 as FQNNGV. With V trimmed by 1 base and J by 5 bases, 3 bases remained unmatched. The length of the CDR3 is 14 residues. The repertoire was sequenced with immunoSEQ multiplex PCR; TCRdb's copy has only in-frame clones and lacks some. Here the sample spans some 110,000 clones, approximately 89% being singletons. This entry belongs to a study of PD-L1 blockade in urothelial cancer. Study at large: Blood analyses occurred 3 weeks (second dose) and 6 weeks post treatment start.

Time point given: peripheral blood 6 weeks after treatment start. The genes are TRBV11-2 and TRBJ2-5; 8 bases map to TRBD2. The sample here was PBMCs, taken around atezolizumab (anti-PD-L1) treatment. The clonotype originates from a man between 60 and 75 years old with urothelial cancer. This CDR3 reads CASSLVRGGETQYF. The DNA of the CDR3 is TGTGCCAGCAGCTTAGTCCGGGGGGGGGAGACCCAGTACTTC. The full variable domain, with the rest looked up from reference TRBV11-2 and TRBJ2-5, is EAGVAQSPRYKIIEKRQSVAFWCNPISGHATLYWYQQILGQGPKLLIQFQNNGVVDDSQLPKDRFSAERLKGVDSTLKIQPAKLEDSAVYLCASSLVRGGETQYFGPGTRLLVL.